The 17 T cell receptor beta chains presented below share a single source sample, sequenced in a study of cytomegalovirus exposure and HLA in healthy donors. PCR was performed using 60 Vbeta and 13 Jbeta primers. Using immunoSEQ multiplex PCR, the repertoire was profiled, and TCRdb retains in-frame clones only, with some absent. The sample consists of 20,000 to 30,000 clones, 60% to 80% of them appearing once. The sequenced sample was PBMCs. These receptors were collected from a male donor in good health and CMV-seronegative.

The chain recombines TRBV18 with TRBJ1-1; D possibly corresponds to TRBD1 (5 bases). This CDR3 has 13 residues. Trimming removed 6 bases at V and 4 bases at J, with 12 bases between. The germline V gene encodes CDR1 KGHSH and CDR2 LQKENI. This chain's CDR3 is CASSQTESTEAFF. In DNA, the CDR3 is TGTGCCAGCTCGCAGACAGAAAGCACTGAAGCTTTCTTT.

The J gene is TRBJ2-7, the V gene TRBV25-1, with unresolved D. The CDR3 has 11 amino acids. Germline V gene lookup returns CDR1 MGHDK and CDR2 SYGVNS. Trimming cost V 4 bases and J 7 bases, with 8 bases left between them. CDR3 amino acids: CASSGTWEQYF. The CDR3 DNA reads TGTGCCAGCAGTGGTACTTGGGAGCAGTACTTC.

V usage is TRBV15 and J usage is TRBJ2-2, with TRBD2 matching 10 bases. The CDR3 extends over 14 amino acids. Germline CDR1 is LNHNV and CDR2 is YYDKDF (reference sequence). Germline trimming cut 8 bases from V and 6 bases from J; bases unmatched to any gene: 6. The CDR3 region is CATQGTSDSGELFF. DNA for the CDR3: TGTGCCACCCAAGGGACTAGCGATTCCGGGGAGCTGTTTTTT.

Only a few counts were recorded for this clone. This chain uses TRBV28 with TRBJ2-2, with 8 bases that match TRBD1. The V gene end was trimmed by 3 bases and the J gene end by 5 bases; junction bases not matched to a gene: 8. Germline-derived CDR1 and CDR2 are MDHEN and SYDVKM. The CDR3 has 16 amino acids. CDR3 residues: CASSFLDREITGELFF. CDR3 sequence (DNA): TGTGCCAGCAGTTTTTTGGACAGGGAAATAACCGGGGAGCTGTTTTTT.

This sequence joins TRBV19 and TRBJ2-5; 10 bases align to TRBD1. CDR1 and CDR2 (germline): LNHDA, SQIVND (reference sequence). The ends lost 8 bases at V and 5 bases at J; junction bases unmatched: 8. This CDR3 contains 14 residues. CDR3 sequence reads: CASGGQGLGETQYF. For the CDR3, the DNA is TGTGCCAGTGGGGGACAGGGGCTGGGTGAGACCCAGTACTTC.

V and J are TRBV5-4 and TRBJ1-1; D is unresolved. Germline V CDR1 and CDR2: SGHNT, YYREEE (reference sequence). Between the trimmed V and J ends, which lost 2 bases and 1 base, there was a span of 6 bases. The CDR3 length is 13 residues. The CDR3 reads CASSLRENTEAFF. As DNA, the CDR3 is TGTGCCAGCAGCTTACGGGAGAACACTGAAGCTTTCTTT.

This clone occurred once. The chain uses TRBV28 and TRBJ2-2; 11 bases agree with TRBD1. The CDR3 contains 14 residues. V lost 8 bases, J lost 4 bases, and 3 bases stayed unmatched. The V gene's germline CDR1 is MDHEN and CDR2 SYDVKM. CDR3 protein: CASGQGAGTGELFF. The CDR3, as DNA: TGTGCCAGCGGACAGGGGGCGGGCACCGGGGAGCTGTTTTTT.

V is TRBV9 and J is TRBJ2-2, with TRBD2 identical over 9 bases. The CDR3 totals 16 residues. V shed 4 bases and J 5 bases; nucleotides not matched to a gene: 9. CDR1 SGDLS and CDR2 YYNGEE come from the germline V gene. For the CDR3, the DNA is TGTGCCAGCAGCTCACCCCCCCTAGCGGGAACCGGGGAGCTGTTTTTT. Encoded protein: CASSSPPLAGTGELFF.

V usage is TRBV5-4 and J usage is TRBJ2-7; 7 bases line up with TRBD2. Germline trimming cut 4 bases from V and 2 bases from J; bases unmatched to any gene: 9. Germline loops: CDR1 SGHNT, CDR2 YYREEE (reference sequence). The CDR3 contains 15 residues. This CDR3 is CASSPQGGATYEQYF. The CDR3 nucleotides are TGTGCCAGCAGCCCCCAGGGAGGGGCCACCTACGAGCAGTACTTC.

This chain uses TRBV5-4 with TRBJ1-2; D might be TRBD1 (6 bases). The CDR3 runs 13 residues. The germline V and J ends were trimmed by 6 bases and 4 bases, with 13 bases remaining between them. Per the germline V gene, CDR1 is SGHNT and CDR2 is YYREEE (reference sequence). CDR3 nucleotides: TGTGCCAGCAACCCAGGGGCCGGCTATGGCTACACCTTC. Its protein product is CASNPGAGYGYTF.

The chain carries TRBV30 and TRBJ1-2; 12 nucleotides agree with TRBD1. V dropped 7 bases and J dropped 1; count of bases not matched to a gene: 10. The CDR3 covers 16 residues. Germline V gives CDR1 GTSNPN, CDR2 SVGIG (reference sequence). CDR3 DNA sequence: TGTGCCTTAGTCCGGGACAGGGGGCTCTATAACTATGGCTACACCTTC. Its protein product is CALVRDRGLYNYGYTF. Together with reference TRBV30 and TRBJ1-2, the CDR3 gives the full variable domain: SQTIHQWPATLVQPVGSPLSLECTVEGTSNPNLYWYRQAAGRGLQLLFYSVGIGQISSEVPQNLSASRPQDRQFILSSKKLLLSDSGFYLCALVRDRGLYNYGYTFGSGTRLTVV.

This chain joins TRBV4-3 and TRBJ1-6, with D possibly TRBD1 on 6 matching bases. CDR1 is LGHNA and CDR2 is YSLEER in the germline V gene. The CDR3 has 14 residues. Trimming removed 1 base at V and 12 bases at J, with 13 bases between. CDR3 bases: TGCGCCAGCAGCCAAGGTTTGGGACAAGTACCCCTCCACTTT. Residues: CASSQGLGQVPLHF.

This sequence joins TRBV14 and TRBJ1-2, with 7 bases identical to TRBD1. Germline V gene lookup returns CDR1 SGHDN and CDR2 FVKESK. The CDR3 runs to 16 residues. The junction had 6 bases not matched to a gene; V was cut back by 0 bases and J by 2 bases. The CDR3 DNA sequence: TGTGCCAGCAGCCAAGAATACAGGGGAATGAACTATGGCTACACCTTC. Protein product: CASSQEYRGMNYGYTF.

CDR3 residues: CASTSGGGVGAGGPPDTQYF. In DNA form, the CDR3 reads TGTGCCAGCACTTCGGGGGGGGGCGTAGGAGCGGGAGGGCCTCCAGATACGCAGTATTTT. The rearrangement joins TRBV28 to TRBJ2-3; 10 bases agree with TRBD2. Germline lookup yields CDR1 MDHEN and CDR2 SYDVKM. With 7 bases clipped from V and 4 bases from J, the junction kept 23 bases outside the gene matches. The CDR3 has 20 amino acids.

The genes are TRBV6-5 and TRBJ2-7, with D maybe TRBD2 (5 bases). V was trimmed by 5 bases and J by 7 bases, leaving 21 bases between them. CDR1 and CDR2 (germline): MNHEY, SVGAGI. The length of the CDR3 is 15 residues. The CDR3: CASSRRESSSKEQYF. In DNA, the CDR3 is TGTGCCAGCAGTCGCCGGGAATCCAGTAGTAAGGAGCAGTACTTC.

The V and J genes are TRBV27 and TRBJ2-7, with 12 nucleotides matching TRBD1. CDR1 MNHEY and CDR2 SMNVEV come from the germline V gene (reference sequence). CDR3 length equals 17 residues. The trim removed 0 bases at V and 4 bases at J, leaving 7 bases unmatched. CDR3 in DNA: TGTGCCAGCAGTTTATCGATGGGGGACAGGGGGCTTTACGAGCAGTACTTC. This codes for CASSLSMGDRGLYEQYF.

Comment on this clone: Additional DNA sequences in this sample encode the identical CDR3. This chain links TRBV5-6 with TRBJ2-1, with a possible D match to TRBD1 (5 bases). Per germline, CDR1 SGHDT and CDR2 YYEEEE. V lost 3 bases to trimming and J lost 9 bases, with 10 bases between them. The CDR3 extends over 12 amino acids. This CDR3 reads CASSSNRGEQFF. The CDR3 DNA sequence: TGTGCCAGCAGCTCCAATAGGGGTGAGCAGTTCTTC.